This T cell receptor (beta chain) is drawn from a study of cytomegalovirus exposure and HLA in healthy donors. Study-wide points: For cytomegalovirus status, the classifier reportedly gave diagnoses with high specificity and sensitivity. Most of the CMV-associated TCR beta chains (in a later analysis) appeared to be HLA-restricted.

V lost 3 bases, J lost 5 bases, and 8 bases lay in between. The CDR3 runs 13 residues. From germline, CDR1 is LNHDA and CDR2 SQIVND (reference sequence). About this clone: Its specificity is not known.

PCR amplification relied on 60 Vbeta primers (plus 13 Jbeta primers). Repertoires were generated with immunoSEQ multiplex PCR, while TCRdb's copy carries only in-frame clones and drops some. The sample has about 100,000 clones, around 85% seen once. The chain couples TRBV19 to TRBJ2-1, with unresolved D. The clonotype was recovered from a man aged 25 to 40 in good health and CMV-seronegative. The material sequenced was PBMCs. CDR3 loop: CASSIEADNEQFF. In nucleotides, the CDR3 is TGTGCCAGTAGTATTGAGGCCGACAATGAGCAGTTCTTC.